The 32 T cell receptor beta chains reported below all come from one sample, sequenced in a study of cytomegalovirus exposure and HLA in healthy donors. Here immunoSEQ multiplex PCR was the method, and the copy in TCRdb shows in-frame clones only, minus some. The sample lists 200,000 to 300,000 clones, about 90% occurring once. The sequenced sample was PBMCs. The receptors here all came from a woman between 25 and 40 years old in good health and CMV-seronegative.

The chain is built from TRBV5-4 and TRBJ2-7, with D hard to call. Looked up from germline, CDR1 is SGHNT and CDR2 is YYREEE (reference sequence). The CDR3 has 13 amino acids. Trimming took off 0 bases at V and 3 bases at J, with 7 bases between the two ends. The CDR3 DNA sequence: TGTGCCAGCAGCTTGGCGGCAGACTACGAGCAGTACTTC. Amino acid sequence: CASSLAADYEQYF.

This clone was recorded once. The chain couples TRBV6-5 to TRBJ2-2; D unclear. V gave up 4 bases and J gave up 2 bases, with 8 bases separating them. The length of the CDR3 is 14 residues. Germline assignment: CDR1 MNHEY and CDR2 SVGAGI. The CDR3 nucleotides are TGTGCCAGCAGTTCAATGGGAAACACCGGGGAGCTGTTTTTT. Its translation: CASSSMGNTGELFF.

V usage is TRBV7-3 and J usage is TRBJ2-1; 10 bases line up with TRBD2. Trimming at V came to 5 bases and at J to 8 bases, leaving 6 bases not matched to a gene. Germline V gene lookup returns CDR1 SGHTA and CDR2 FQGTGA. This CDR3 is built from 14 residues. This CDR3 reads CASSLAGVRDEQFF. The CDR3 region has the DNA TGTGCCAGCAGCCTAGCGGGAGTGAGGGATGAGCAGTTCTTC.

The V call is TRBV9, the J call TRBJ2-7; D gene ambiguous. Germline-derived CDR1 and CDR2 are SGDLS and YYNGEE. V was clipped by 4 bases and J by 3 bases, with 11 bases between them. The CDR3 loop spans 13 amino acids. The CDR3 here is CASSLRSGYEQYF. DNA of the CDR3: TGTGCCAGCAGCCTTCGTTCGGGCTACGAGCAGTACTTC.

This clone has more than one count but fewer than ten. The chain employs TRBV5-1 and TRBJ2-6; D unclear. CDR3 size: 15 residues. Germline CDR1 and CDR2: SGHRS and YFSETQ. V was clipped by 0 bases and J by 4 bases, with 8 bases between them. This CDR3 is CASSLVSDGANVLTF. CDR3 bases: TGCGCCAGCAGCTTGGTCTCTGACGGGGCCAACGTCCTGACTTTC.

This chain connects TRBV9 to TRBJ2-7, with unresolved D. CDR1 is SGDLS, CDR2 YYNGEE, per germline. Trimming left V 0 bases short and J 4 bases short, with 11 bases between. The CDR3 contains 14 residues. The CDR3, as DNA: TGTGCCAGCAGCGTAGCCGACAACGGATACGAGCAGTACTTC. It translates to CASSVADNGYEQYF. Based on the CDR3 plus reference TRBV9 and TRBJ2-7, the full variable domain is DSGVTQTPKHLITATGQRVTLRCSPRSGDLSVYWYQQSLDQGLQFLIQYYNGEERAKGNILERFSAQQFPDLHSELNLSSLELGDSALYFCASSVADNGYEQYFGPGTRLTVT.

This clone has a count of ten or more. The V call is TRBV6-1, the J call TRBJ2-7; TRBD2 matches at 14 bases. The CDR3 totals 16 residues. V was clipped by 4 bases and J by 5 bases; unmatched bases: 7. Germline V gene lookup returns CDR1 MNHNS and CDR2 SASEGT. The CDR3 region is CASSGVWTSGRHEQYF. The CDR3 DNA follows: TGTGCCAGCAGTGGAGTATGGACTAGCGGGAGGCACGAGCAGTACTTC.

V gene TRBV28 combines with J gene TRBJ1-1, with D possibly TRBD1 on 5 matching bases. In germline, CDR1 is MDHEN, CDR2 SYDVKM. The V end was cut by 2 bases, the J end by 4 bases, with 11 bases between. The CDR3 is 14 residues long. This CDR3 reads CASSLRGTTTEAFF. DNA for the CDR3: TGTGCCAGCAGTTTACGGGGGACGACCACTGAAGCTTTCTTT.

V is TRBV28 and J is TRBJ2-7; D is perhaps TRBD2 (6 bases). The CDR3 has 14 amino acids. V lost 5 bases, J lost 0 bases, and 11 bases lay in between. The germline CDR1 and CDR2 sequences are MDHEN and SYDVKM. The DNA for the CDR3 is TGTGCCAGCAGTCCCACCGGGAGCTCCTACGAGCAGTACTTC. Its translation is CASSPTGSSYEQYF.

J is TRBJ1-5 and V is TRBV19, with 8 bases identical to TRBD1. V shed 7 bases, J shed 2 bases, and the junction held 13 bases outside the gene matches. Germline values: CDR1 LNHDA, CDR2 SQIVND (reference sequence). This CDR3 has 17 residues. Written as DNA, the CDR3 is TGTGCCAGTACCCCCAGCCTAGGACAGGGAGGCAATCAGCCCCAGCATTTT. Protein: CASTPSLGQGGNQPQHF. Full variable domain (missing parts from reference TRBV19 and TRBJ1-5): DGGITQSPKYLFRKEGQNVTLSCEQNLNHDAMYWYRQDPGQGLRLIYYSQIVNDFQKGDIAEGYSVSREKKESFPLTVTSAQKNPTAFYLCASTPSLGQGGNQPQHFGDGTRLSIL.

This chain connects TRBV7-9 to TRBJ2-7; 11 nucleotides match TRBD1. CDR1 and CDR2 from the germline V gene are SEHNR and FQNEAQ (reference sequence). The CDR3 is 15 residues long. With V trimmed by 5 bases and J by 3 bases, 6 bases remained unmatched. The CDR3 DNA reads TGTGCCAGCAGCCAGCCGGGACAGGGGGTCTACGAGCAGTACTTC. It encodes CASSQPGQGVYEQYF.

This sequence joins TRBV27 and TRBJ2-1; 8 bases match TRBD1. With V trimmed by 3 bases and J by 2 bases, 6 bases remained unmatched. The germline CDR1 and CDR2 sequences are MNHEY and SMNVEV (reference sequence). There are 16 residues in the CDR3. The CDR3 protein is CASSFETGAAYNEQFF. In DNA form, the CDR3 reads TGTGCCAGCAGTTTCGAGACAGGGGCAGCCTACAATGAGCAGTTCTTC.

The CDR3 coding sequence is TGTGCCAGCAGCCAAGATTGGTCAGCGGGAGGGGACACAGATACGCAGTATTTT. Translation: CASSQDWSAGGDTDTQYF. The V and J genes are TRBV14 and TRBJ2-3; 10 bases are a match to TRBD2. Germline V gives CDR1 SGHDN, CDR2 FVKESK. V lost 0 bases and J lost 2; bases outside the gene matches: 8. CDR3 length: 18 residues.

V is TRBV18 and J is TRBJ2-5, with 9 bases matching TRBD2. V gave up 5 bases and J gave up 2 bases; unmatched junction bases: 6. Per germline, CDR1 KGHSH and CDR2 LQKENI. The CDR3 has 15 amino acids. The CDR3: CASSAAGGLQETQYF. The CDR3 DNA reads TGTGCCAGCTCAGCAGCGGGAGGCCTTCAAGAGACCCAGTACTTC.

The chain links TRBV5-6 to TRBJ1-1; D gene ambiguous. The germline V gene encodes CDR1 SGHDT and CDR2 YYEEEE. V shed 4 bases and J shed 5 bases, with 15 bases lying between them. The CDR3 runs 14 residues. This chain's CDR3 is CASSLVSRTTEAFF. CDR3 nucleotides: TGTGCCAGCAGCCTAGTCTCCCGAACGACTGAAGCTTTCTTT.

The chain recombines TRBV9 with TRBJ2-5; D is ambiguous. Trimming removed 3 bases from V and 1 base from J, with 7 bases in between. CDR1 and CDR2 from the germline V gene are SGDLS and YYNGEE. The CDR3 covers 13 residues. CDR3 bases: TGTGCCAGCAGCGCAGATTTCCAAGAGACCCAGTACTTC. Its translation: CASSADFQETQYF.

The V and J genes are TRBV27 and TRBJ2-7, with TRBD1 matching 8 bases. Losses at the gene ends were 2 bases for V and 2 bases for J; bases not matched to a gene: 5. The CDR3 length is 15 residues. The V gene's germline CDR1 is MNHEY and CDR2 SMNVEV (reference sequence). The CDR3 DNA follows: TGTGCCAGCAGTTTAGCCGGGACAGGTCCCTACGAGCAGTACTTC. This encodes CASSLAGTGPYEQYF.

DNA of the CDR3: TGTGCCAGCAGTTTAATGGGACAGAACTATGGCTACACCTTC. This sequence encodes CASSLMGQNYGYTF. This sequence joins TRBV27 and TRBJ1-2; TRBD1 agrees at 7 bases. The trim removed 2 bases at V and 2 bases at J, leaving 2 bases unmatched. The CDR3 runs to 14 residues. Germline-derived CDR1 and CDR2 are MNHEY and SMNVEV (reference sequence).

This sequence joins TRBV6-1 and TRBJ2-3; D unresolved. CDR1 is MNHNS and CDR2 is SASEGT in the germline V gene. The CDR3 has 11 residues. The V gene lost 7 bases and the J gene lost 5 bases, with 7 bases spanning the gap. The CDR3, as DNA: TGTGCCAGCACAATGATAGATACGCAGTATTTT. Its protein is CASTMIDTQYF.

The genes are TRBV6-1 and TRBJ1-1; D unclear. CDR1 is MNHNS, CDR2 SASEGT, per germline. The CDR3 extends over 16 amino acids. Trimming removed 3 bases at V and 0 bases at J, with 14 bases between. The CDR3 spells CASSDTTRLVNTEAFF. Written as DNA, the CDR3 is TGTGCCAGCAGTGACACTACGAGGTTAGTGAACACTGAAGCTTTCTTT.

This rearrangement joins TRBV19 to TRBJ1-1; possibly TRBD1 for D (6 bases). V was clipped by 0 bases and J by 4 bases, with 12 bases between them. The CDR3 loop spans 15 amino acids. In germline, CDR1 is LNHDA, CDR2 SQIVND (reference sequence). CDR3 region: CASSIEGRGGTEAFF. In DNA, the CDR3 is TGTGCCAGTAGTATAGAAGGACGAGGGGGCACTGAAGCTTTCTTT.

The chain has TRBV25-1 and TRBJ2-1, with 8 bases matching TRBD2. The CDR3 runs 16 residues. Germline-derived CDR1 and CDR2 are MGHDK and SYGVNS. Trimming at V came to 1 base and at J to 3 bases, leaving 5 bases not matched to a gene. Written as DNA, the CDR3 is TGTGCCAGCAGTGAATCCGGAGCGGGAGTCTACAATGAGCAGTTCTTC. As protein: CASSESGAGVYNEQFF.

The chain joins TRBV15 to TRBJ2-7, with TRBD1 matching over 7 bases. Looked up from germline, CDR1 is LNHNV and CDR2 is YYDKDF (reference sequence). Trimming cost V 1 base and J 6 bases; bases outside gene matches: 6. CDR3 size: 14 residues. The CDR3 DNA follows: TGTGCCACCAGCAGAGGACAGGGAAGCACCGAGCAGTACTTC. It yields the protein CATSRGQGSTEQYF.

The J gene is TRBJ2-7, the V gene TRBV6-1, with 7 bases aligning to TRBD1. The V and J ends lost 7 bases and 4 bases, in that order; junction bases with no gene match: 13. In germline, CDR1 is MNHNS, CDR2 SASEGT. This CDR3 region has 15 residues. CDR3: CASTSSGTAYYEQYF. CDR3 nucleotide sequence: TGTGCCAGCACCTCCTCCGGGACAGCGTATTACGAGCAGTACTTC.

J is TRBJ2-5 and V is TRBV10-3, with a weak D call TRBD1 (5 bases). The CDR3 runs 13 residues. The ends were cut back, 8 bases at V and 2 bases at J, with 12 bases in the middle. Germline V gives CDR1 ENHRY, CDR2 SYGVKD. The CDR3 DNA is TGTGCCATCGGTAGGGGCAGGCAAGAGACCCAGTACTTC. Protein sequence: CAIGRGRQETQYF.

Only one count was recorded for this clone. CDR3 in amino acids: CASISGLASYEQYF. DNA of the CDR3: TGTGCCAGCATATCGGGACTAGCCTCCTACGAGCAGTACTTC. The gene calls are TRBV2 and TRBJ2-5, with TRBD2 matching 9 bases. The J call could be wrong; TRBJ2-7 is a better fit for the DNA end. Per germline, CDR1 SNHLY and CDR2 FYNNEI. This CDR3 has 14 residues.

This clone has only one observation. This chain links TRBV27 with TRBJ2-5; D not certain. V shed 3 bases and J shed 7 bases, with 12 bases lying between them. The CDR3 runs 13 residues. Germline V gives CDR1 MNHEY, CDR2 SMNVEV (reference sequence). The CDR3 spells CASSLAYFGTQYF. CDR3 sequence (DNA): TGTGCCAGCAGTTTGGCCTACTTCGGGACCCAGTACTTC.

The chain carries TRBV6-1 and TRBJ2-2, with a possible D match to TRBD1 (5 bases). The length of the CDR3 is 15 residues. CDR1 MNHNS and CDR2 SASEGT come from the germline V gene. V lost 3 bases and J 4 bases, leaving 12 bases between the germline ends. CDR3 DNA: TGTGCCAGCAGTGAGACAGAATCGCGCACCGGGGAGCTGTTTTTT. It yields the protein CASSETESRTGELFF.

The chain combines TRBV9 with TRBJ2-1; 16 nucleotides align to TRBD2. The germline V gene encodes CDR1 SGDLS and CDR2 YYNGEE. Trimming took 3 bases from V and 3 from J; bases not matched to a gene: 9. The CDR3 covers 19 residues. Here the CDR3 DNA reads TGTGCCAGCAGCGCCTCCGGGACTAGCGGGAGGGAAATCTACAATGAGCAGTTCTTC. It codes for CASSASGTSGREIYNEQFF.

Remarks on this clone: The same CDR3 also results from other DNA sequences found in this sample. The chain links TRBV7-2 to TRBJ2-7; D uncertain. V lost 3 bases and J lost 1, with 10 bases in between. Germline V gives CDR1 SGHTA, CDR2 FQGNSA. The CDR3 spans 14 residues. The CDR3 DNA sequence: TGTGCCAGCAGCTTGGGTGGCCCGTCCTACGAGCAGTACTTC. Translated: CASSLGGPSYEQYF.

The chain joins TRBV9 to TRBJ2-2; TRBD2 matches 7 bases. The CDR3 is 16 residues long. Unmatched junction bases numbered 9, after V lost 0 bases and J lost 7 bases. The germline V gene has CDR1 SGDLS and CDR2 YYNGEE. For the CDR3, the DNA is TGTGCCAGCAGCGTAGGAAGGGCGGGAGCGGTCGGGGAGCTGTTTTTT. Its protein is CASSVGRAGAVGELFF.

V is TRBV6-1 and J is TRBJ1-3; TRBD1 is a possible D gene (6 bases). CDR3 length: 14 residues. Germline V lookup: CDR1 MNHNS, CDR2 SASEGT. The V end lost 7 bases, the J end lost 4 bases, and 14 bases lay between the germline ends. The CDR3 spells CASIPRGLGNTIYF. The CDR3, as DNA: TGTGCCAGCATCCCCAGGGGTTTAGGAAACACCATATATTTT.